The 5 T cell receptor beta chains in this list originate from one sample, sequenced in a study of CD8 T cells in acute hepatitis C reinfection. The study's findings and limits: Overrepresentation in the naive pool did not explain the preferential TRBV04 and TRBV06 usage seen in all groups.

The repertoire was sequenced with immunoSEQ multiplex PCR; TCRdb's copy has only in-frame clones and lacks some. The sample lists over 950 clones; around 64% were seen once. Time point given: at least 347 days after estimated infection, following spontaneous clearance. No in vitro expansion preceded sequencing of these hepatitis C virus-specific cells, which were studied ex vivo. Material: HCV NS3-1073 tetramer-sorted CD8+ T cells from PBMCs, obtained at follow-up. The source of these receptors is a man aged 35-49 years who spontaneously cleared hepatitis C infection.

The chain joins TRBV7-8 to TRBJ2-5; 9 bases line up with TRBD2. V lost 4 bases, J lost 1 base, and 7 bases stayed unmatched. The CDR3 is 16 residues long. Germline CDR1 SGHVS, CDR2 FQNEAQ. CDR3 protein: CASSSPSGASQETQYF. DNA for the CDR3: TGTGCCAGCAGCTCGCCTAGCGGGGCCAGCCAAGAGACCCAGTACTTC.

There are a few counts of this clone. The rearrangement joins TRBV4-2 to TRBJ2-2; 8 bases align to TRBD1. After removal of 0 bases from V and 6 bases from J, the junction contained 6 bases not matched to a gene. The CDR3 is 16 residues long. Germline V gene lookup returns CDR1 LGHNA and CDR2 YNFKEQ. CDR3 coding DNA: TGTGCCAGCAGCCAAGAAGTCCCGGGACAGGCCGGGGAGCTGTTTTTT. It codes for CASSQEVPGQAGELFF.

The rearrangement links TRBV11-2 to TRBJ2-2, with D hard to call. This CDR3 is 16 amino acids long. CDR1 SGHAT and CDR2 FQNNGV come from the germline V gene. V dropped 0 bases and J dropped 4 bases, with 12 bases sitting between them. The CDR3 protein is CASSLDLVAGTGELFF. Here the CDR3 DNA reads TGTGCCAGCAGCTTAGATCTAGTAGCCGGCACCGGGGAGCTGTTTTTT.

The CDR3 loop is CASSQEVGVSSYEQYF. In DNA form, the CDR3 reads TGCGCCAGCAGCCAAGAGGTCGGGGTGTCCTCCTACGAGCAGTACTTC. The chain carries TRBV4-3 and TRBJ2-7; perhaps TRBD2 as D (5 bases). This CDR3 is 16 amino acids long. Germline V lookup: CDR1 LGHNA, CDR2 YSLEER. Trimming removed 0 bases at V and 0 bases at J, with 12 bases between.

The chain has TRBV27 and TRBJ2-7; TRBD2 agrees at 9 bases. V shed 6 bases, J shed 2 bases, and the junction held 26 bases outside the gene matches. The CDR3 sequence is 21 residues long. CDR1 and CDR2 from the germline V gene are MNHEY and SMNVEV (reference sequence). CDR3 residues: CASSHHSPGVAGVGPPYEQYF. CDR3 in DNA: TGTGCCAGCAGCCATCATAGCCCTGGGGTAGCGGGGGTAGGACCACCCTACGAGCAGTACTTC.